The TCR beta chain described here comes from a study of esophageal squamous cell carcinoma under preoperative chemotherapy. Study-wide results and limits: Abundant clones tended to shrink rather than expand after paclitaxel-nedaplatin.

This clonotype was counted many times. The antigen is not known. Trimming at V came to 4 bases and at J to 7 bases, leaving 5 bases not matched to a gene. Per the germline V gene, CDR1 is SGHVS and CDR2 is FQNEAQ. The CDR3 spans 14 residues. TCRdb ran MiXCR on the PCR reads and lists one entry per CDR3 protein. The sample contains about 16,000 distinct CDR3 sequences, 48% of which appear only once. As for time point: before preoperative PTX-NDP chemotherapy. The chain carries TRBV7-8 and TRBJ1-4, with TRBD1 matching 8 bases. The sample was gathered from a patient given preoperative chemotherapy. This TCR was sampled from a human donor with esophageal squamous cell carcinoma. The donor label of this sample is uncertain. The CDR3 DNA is TGTGCCAGCAGCTCTCGGACAGGGAGTGAAAAACTGTTTTTT. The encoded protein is CASSSRTGSEKLFF.